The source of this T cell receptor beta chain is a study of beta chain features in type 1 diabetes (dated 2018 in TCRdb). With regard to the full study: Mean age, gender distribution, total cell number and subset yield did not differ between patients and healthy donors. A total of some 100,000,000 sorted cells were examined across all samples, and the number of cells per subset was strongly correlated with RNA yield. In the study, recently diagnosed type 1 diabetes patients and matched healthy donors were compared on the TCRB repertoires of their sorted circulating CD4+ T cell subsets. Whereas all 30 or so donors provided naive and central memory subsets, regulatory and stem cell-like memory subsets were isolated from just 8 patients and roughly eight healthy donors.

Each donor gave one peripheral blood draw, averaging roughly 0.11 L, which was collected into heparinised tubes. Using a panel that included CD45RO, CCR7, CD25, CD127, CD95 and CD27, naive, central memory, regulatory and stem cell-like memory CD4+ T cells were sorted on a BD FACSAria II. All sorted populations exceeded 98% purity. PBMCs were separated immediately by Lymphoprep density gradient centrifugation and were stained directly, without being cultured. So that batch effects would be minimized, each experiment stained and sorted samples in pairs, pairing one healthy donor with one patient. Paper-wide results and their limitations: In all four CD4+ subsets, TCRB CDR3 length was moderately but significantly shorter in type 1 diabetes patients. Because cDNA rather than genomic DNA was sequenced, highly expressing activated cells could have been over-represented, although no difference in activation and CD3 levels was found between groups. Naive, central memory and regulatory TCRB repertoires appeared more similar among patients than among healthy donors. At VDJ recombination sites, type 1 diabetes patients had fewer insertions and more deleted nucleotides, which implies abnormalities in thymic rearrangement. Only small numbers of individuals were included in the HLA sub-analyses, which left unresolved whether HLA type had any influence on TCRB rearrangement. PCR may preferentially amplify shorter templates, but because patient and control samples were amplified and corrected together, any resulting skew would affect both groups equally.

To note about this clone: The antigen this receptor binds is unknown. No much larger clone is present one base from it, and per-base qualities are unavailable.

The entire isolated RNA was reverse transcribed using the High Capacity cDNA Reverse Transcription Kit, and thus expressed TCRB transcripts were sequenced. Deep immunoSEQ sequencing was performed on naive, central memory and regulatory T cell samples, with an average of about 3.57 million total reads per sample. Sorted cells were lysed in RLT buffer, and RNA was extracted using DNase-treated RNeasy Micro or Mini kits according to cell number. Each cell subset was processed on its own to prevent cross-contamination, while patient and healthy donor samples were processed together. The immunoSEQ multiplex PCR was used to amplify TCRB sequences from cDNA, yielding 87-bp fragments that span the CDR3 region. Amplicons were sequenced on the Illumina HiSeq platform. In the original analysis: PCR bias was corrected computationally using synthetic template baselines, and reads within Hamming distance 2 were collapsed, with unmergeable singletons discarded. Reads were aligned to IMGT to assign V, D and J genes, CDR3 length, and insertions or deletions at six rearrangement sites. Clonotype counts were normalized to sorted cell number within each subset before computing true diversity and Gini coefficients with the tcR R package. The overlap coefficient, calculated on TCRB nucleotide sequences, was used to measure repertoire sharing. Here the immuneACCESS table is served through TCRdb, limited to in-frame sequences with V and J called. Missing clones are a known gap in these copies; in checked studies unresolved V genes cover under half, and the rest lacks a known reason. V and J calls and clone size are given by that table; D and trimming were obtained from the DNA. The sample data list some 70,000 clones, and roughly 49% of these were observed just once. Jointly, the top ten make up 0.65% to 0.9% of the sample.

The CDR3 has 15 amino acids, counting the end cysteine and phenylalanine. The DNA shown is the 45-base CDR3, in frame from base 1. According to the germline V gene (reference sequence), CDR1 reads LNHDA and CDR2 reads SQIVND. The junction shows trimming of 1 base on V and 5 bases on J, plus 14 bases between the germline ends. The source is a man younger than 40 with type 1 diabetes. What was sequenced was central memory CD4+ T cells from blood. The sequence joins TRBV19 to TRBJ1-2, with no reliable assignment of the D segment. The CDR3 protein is CASSIAGSRGYGYTF. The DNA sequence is TGTGCCAGTAGTATAGCGGGCTCACGGGGATATGGCTACACCTTC.